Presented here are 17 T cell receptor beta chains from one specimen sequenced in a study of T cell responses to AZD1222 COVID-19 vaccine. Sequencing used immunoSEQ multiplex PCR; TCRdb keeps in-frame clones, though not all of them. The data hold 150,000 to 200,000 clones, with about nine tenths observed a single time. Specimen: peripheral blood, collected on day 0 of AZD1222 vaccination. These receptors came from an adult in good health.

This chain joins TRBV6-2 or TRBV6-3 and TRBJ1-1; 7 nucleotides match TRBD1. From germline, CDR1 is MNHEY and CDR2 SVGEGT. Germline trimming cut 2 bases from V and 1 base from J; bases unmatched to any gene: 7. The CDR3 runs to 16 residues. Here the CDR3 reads CASSYKPGQPNTEAFF. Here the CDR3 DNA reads TGTGCCAGCAGTTACAAACCGGGACAGCCGAACACTGAAGCTTTCTTT.

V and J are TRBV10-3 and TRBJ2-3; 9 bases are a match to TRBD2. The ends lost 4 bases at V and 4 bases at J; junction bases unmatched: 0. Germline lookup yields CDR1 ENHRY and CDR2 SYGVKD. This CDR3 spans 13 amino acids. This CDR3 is CAISGTSADTQYF. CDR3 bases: TGTGCCATCAGTGGGACTAGCGCAGATACGCAGTATTTT.

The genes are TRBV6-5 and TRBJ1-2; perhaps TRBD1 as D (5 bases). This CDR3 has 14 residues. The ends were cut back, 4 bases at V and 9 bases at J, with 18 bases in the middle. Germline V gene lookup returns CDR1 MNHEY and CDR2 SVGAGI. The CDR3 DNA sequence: TGTGCCAGCAGTTCGCGCGGGGGGAGCGTTAGCTACACCTTC. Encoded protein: CASSSRGGSVSYTF.

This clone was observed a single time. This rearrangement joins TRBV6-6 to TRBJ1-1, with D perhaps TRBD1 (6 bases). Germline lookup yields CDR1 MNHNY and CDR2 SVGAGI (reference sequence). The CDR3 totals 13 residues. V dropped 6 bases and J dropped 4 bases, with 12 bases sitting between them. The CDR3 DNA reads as TGTGCCAGCAGACAGGGTTGGGTCACTGAAGCTTTCTTT. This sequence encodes CASRQGWVTEAFF.

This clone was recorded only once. In nucleotides, the CDR3 is TGTGCCAGCAGGTTCAGTATGAACACTGAAGCTTTCTTT. Its translation: CASRFSMNTEAFF. This sequence joins TRBV7-2 and TRBJ1-1; D is unresolved. Trimming cost V 6 bases and J 0 bases, with 8 bases left between them. Germline V CDR1 and CDR2: SGHTA, FQGNSA. The length of the CDR3 is 13 residues.

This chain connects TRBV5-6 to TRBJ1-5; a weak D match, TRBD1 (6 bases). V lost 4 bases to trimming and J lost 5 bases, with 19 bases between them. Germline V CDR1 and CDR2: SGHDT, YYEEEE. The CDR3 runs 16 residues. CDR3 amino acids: CASSGSGTTMDQPQHF. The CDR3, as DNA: TGTGCCAGCAGCGGTTCCGGGACAACCATGGATCAGCCCCAGCATTTT.

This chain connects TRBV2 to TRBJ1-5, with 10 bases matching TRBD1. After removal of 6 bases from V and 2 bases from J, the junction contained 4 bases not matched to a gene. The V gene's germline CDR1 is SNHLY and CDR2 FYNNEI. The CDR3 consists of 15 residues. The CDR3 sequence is CASRGTGVGNQPQHF. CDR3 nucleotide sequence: TGTGCCAGCAGGGGGACAGGGGTCGGCAATCAGCCCCAGCATTTT.

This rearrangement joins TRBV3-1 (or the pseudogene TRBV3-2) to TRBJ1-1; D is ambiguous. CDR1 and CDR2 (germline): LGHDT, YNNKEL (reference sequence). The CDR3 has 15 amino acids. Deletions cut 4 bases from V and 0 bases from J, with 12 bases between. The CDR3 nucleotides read TGTGCCAGCAGCCCCCATGAGCGGCTGAACACTGAAGCTTTCTTT. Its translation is CASSPHERLNTEAFF.

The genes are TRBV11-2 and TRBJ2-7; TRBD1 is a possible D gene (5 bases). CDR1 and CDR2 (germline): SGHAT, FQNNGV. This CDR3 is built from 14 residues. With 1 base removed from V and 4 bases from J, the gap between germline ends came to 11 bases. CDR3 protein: CASSLGQGFYEQYF. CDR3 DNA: TGTGCCAGCAGCTTAGGTCAGGGTTTTTACGAGCAGTACTTC. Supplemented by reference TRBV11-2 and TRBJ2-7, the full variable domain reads EAGVAQSPRYKIIEKRQSVAFWCNPISGHATLYWYQQILGQGPKLLIQFQNNGVVDDSQLPKDRFSAERLKGVDSTLKIQPAKLEDSAVYLCASSLGQGFYEQYFGPGTRLTVT.

DNA for the CDR3: TGTGCCAGCAGCCCCAAGGGGACTAGCGGCTACGAGCAGTACTTC. Translated: CASSPKGTSGYEQYF. This chain connects TRBV14 to TRBJ2-7; 11 nucleotides match TRBD2. J lost 3 bases, V lost 4 bases, and 5 bases had no gene match. Germline V lookup: CDR1 SGHDN, CDR2 FVKESK. The CDR3 contains 15 residues.

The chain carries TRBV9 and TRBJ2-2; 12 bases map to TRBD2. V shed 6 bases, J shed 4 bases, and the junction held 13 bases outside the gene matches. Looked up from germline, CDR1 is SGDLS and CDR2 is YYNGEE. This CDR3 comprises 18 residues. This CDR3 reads CASTRGLAGGLSTGELFF. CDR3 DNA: TGTGCCAGCACTAGGGGTCTAGCGGGGGGGCTCAGCACCGGGGAGCTGTTTTTT.

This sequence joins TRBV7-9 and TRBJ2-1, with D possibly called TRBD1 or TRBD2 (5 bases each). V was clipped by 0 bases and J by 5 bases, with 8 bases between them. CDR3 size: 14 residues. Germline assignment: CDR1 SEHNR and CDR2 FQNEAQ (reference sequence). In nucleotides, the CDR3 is TGTGCCAGCAGCTTAGCGGGGACCCACAATGAGCAGTTCTTC. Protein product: CASSLAGTHNEQFF.

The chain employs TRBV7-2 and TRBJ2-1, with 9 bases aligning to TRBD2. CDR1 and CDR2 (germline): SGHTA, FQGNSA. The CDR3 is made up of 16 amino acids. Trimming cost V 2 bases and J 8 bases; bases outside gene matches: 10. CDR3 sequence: CASSLRRRGGIDEQFF. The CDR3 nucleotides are TGTGCCAGCAGCTTAAGGCGGCGGGGGGGCATCGATGAGCAGTTCTTC.

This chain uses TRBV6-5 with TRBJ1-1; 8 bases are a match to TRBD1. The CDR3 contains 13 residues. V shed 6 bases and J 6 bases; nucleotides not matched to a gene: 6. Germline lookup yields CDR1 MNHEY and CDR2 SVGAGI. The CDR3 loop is CASRRDRMAEAFF. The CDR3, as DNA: TGTGCCAGCAGGCGGGACAGGATGGCTGAAGCTTTCTTT.

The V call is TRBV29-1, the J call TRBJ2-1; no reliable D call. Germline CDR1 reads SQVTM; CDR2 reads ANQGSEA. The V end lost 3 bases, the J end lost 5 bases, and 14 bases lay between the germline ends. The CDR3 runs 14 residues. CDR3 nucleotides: TGCAGCGTTGAGTCCGGCCCCTTCCACAATGAGCAGTTCTTC. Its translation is CSVESGPFHNEQFF.

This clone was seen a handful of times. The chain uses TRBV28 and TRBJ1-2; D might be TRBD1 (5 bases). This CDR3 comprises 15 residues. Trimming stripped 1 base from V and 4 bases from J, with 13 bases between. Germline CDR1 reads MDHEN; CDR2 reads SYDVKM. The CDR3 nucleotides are TGTGCCAGCAGTTTATCGGGGGAATTTGGCTATGGCTACACCTTC. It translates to CASSLSGEFGYGYTF.

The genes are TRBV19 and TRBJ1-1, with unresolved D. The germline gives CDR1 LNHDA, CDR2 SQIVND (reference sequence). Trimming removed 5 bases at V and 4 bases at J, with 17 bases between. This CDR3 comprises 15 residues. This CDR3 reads CASSLGPLRGTEAFF. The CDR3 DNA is TGTGCCAGTAGTCTCGGGCCGCTCCGGGGCACTGAAGCTTTCTTT.